A single sample gave rise to the 6 T cell receptor beta chains below, sequenced in a study of shared clonotypes between healthy human individuals. TCRdb's table, derived via immunoSEQ multiplex PCR, lists solely in-frame clones and lacks some. The data show about 480,000 clones, with over 75% seen just once and around an eighth held by the top ten. Sequenced sample: PBMCs. The receptors shown here come from a woman aged 35 to 49 in good health. Some clones in this sample may be carry-over from other donors' samples.

The chain recombines TRBV30 with TRBJ1-5; D not certain. Germline lookup yields CDR1 GTSNPN and CDR2 SVGIG (reference sequence). The V end was cut by 0 bases, the J end by 4 bases, with 7 bases between. The CDR3 extends over 13 amino acids. The CDR3: CAWSVSGNQPQHF. The CDR3 region has the DNA TGTGCCTGGAGTGTTTCCGGGAATCAGCCCCAGCATTTT.

V is TRBV29-1 and J is TRBJ1-1; tentatively, D is TRBD1 (5 bases). The V end lost 6 bases, the J end lost 1 base, and 12 bases lay between the germline ends. Looked up from germline, CDR1 is SQVTM and CDR2 is ANQGSEA. The CDR3 runs 13 residues. The CDR3 reads CSVAGSENTEAFF. In nucleotides, the CDR3 is TGCAGCGTCGCAGGGTCCGAGAACACTGAAGCTTTCTTT.

The V call is TRBV9, the J call TRBJ1-2; no firm D call. V lost 4 bases to trimming and J lost 3 bases, with 16 bases between them. This CDR3 region has 15 residues. From germline, CDR1 is SGDLS and CDR2 YYNGEE. CDR3 DNA: TGTGCCAGCAGCCCGAGGGCAGGTATGGACTATGGCTACACCTTC. Protein: CASSPRAGMDYGYTF.

The genes are TRBV5-1 and TRBJ2-1; a possible D gene is TRBD2 (6 bases). Trimming pared 0 bases from V and 6 bases from J, leaving 16 bases between. This CDR3 region has 16 residues. CDR1 is SGHRS and CDR2 is YFSETQ in the germline V gene. The CDR3 DNA sequence: TGCGCCAGCAGCTTGGGGAGTTGGGGGGTCGGCAATGAGCAGTTCTTC. It translates to CASSLGSWGVGNEQFF.

The rearrangement links TRBV15 to TRBJ2-3, with 11 bases matching TRBD2. The CDR3 totals 16 residues. Germline lookup yields CDR1 LNHNV and CDR2 YYDKDF (reference sequence). V lost 4 bases and J lost 4; bases outside the gene matches: 7. The CDR3 region has the DNA TGTGCCACCAGCACCCTGACTAGCGGGACGGCAGATACGCAGTATTTT. It translates to CATSTLTSGTADTQYF.

In its sample, this clone was seen many times. This CDR3 is also generated by other DNA sequences in the sample. The chain couples TRBV25-1 to TRBJ2-2, with TRBD1 matching 8 bases. The germline CDR1 and CDR2 sequences are MGHDK and SYGVNS. The V gene end was trimmed by 2 bases and the J gene end by 3 bases; junction bases not matched to a gene: 2. The length of the CDR3 is 15 residues. Written as DNA, the CDR3 is TGTGCCAGCAGTGAACTGGACAGGGACACCGGGGAGCTGTTTTTT. Protein product: CASSELDRDTGELFF. The entire variable domain, with the rest obtained from reference TRBV25-1 and TRBJ2-2, is as follows: EADIYQTPRYLVIGTGKKITLECSQTMGHDKMYWYQQDPGMELHLIHYSYGVNSTEKGDLSSESTVSRIRTEHFPLTLESARPSHTSQYLCASSELDRDTGELFFGEGSRLTVL.